This T cell receptor (beta chain) was observed in a study of T-cell memory formation after mild COVID-19. Study details: There were largely donor-specific TCR clusters.

Study-level results: Contracting clones from day 15 to 85 showed balanced CD4/CD8; later expanders favored CD4+. Contracting CD8+ clones were enriched in EMRA, CD4+ mainly in CM and EM.

TCRdb called the 5' RACE reads again in MiXCR, with one record for every CDR3 protein. Among about 400,000 distinct CDR3 sequences listed, roughly 24% were seen once. V shed 5 bases, J shed 6 bases, and the junction held 10 bases outside the gene matches. There are 14 residues in the CDR3. In germline, CDR1 is MDHEN, CDR2 SYDVKM. This clonotype was counted many times. The antigen remains undetermined. The sample comprised PBMCs or a T cell subset sorted from them (not recorded which). The J gene is TRBJ2-7, the V gene TRBV28; 7 bases are a match to TRBD2. The clonotype comes from an adult woman who had mild COVID-19 (a few samples of this study predate the infection). Cell type and time point are not known. The CDR3 DNA reads as TGTGCCAGCAGTCTCAGCGGGATAAAGGCCGAGCAGTACTTC. This encodes CASSLSGIKAEQYF.